These T cell receptor beta chains were read from a single sample in a study of shared clonotypes between healthy human individuals. The method was immunoSEQ multiplex PCR; TCRdb's version includes in-frame clones alone and lacks a portion of them. The sample consists of fewer than 1.8 million clones, approximately 98.5% of them appearing once. The sample was naive CD4+ T cells sorted from blood. The receptors shown here come from a man aged 25 to 45 in good health. Each CDR3 is given with its conserved first and last residue. D genes are given only for firm matches. Clone sizes are given selectively: once, few, many, or a class where the clone is expanded.

CDR3 DNA: TGTGCCAGCAGCGTAGTTAGCAATGAGCAGTTCTTC; CDR3 protein: CASSVVSNEQFF; V gene: TRBV9; J gene: TRBJ2-1; D gene: .; clone size: .; CDR3 length: 12
CDR3 DNA: TGTGCCTCAACGAGGACAGGGACGCACGAGCAGTACTTC; CDR3 protein: CASTRTGTHEQYF; V gene: TRBV30; J gene: TRBJ2-7; D gene: TRBD1; clone size: .; CDR3 length: 13
CDR3 DNA: TGTGCCAGCAGCCCCCAGACAGGGTGGGACCCCTACGAGCAGTACTTC; CDR3 protein: CASSPQTGWDPYEQYF; V gene: TRBV11-2; J gene: TRBJ2-7; D gene: TRBD1; clone size: .; CDR3 length: 16
CDR3 DNA: TGTGCCAGCCAGGGACAGCTCCATCAGCCCCAGCATTTT; CDR3 protein: CASQGQLHQPQHF; V gene: TRBV7-8; J gene: TRBJ1-5; D gene: TRBD1; clone size: .; CDR3 length: 13
CDR3 DNA: TGTGCCAGCAGTTTATGGTCCACTGACCCTCCTGAAAAACTGTTTTTT; CDR3 protein: CASSLWSTDPPEKLFF; V gene: TRBV28; J gene: TRBJ1-4; D gene: .; clone size: .; CDR3 length: 16
CDR3 DNA: TGTGCCACCAGCAGAGGTAGGACTATGAACACTGAAGCTTTCTTT; CDR3 protein: CATSRGRTMNTEAFF; V gene: TRBV15; J gene: TRBJ1-1; D gene: .; clone size: .; CDR3 length: 15
CDR3 DNA: TGTGCCAGCTCACCCTTAGGGACAAATAACTTCTACGAGCAGTACTTC; CDR3 protein: CASSPLGTNNFYEQYF; V gene: TRBV18; J gene: TRBJ2-7; D gene: .; clone size: .; CDR3 length: 16
CDR3 DNA: TGTGCCAGCTCACCAGTGACTAGCAGCACGGAGCAGTACTTC; CDR3 protein: CASSPVTSSTEQYF; V gene: TRBV18; J gene: TRBJ2-7; D gene: TRBD2; clone size: .; CDR3 length: 14
CDR3 DNA: TGTGCCAGCAGTGCCCCTGAATATAGCAATCAGCCCCAGCATTTT; CDR3 protein: CASSAPEYSNQPQHF; V gene: TRBV6-1; J gene: TRBJ1-5; D gene: .; clone size: .; CDR3 length: 15
CDR3 DNA: TGTGCCAGTAGTATAGAAGGGTCGCCTTCCTACGAGCAGTACTTC; CDR3 protein: CASSIEGSPSYEQYF; V gene: TRBV19; J gene: TRBJ2-7; D gene: .; clone size: .; CDR3 length: 15
CDR3 DNA: TGTGCCAGCAGCTTAACCGTCTCTGGAAACACCATATATTTT; CDR3 protein: CASSLTVSGNTIYF; V gene: TRBV7-9; J gene: TRBJ1-3; D gene: .; clone size: .; CDR3 length: 14
CDR3 DNA: TGCAGTGCTAGGGGGGGAGAAAAGGCTTTCTTT; CDR3 protein: CSARGGEKAFF; V gene: TRBV20-1; J gene: TRBJ1-1; D gene: .; clone size: once; CDR3 length: 11
CDR3 DNA: TGCGCCAGCAGCTTAGGGGGAAACACTGAAGCTTTCTTT; CDR3 protein: CASSLGGNTEAFF; V gene: TRBV5-1; J gene: TRBJ1-1; D gene: .; clone size: .; CDR3 length: 13
CDR3 DNA: TGTGCCAGCTCACCACCGGCAGCAATGAACACTGAAGCTTTCTTT; CDR3 protein: CASSPPAAMNTEAFF; V gene: TRBV18; J gene: TRBJ1-1; D gene: .; clone size: .; CDR3 length: 15
CDR3 DNA: TGCAGCGTTGCCCGTCCGGGAGGGCCCTTCAGTGAGCAGTTCTTC; CDR3 protein: CSVARPGGPFSEQFF; V gene: TRBV29-1; J gene: TRBJ2-1; D gene: TRBD2; clone size: once; CDR3 length: 15